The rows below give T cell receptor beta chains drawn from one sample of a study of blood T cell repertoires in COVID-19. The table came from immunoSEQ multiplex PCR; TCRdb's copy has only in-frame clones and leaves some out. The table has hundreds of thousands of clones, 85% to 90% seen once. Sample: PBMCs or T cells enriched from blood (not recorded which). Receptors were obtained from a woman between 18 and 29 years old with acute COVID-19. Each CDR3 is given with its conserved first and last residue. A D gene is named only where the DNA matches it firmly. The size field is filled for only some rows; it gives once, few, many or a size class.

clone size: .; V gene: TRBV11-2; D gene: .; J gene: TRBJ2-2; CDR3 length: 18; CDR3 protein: CASSRRGWRGAGTGELFF; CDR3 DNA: TGTGCCAGCAGTCGAAGGGGTTGGAGGGGCGCGGGCACCGGGGAGCTGTTTTTT
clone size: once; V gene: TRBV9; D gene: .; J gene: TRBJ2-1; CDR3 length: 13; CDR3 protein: CASSGGSYNEQFF; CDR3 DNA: TGTGCCAGCAGCGGAGGCTCCTACAATGAGCAGTTCTTC
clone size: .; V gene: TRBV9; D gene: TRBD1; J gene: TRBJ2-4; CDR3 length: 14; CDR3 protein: CASSVGQGQNIQYF; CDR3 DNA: TGTGCCAGCAGCGTGGGACAGGGCCAAAACATTCAGTACTTC
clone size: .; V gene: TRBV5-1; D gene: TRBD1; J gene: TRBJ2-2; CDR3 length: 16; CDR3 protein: CASSAVDRDGTGELFF; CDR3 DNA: TGCGCCAGCAGCGCCGTGGACAGGGACGGAACCGGGGAGCTGTTTTTT
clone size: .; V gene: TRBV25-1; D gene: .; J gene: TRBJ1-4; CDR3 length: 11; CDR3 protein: CATWGSEKLFF; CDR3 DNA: TGTGCCACCTGGGGCTCTGAAAAACTGTTTTTT
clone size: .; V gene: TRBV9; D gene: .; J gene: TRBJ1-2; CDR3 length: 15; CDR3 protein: CASSVEPQGVYGYTF; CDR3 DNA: TGTGCCAGCAGCGTAGAACCACAGGGAGTCTATGGCTACACCTTC
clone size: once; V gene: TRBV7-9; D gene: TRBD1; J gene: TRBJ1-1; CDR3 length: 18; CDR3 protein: CASSPRLGTAFMNTEAFF; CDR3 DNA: TGTGCCAGCAGCCCCCGGCTCGGGACAGCCTTTATGAACACTGAAGCTTTCTTT
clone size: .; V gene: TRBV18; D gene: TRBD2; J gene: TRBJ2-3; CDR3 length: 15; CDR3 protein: CASSKLAGAADTQYF; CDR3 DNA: TGTGCCAGCTCGAAACTAGCGGGAGCTGCAGATACGCAGTATTTT
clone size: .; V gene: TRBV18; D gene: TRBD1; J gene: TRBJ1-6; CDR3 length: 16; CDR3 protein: CASSLTGTGDNSPLHF; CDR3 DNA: TGTGCCAGCTCACTGACCGGGACAGGGGATAATTCACCCCTCCACTTT
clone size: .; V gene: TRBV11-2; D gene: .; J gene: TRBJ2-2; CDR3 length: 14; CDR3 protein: CAHRGSAGSGELFF; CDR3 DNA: TGTGCCCATCGTGGCTCGGCCGGGTCCGGGGAGCTGTTTTTT
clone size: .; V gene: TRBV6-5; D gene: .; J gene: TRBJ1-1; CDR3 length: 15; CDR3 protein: CASSSTGSRGLEAFF; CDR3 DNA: TGTGCCAGCAGTTCGACAGGATCAAGGGGGTTAGAAGCTTTCTTT
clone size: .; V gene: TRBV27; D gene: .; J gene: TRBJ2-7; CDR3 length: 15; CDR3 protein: CASSLSRTLSYEQYF; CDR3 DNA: TGTGCCAGCAGTTTATCGAGGACTCTTTCCTACGAGCAGTACTTC
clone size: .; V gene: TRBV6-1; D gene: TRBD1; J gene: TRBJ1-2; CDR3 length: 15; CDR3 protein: CASSEASTGVYGYTF; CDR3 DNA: TGTGCCAGCAGTGAAGCGAGCACAGGGGTCTATGGCTACACCTTC
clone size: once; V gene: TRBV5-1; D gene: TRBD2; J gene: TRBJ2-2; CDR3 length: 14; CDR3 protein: CASSLSGGTGELFF; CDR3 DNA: TGCGCCAGCAGCTTGAGCGGGGGAACCGGGGAGCTGTTTTTT
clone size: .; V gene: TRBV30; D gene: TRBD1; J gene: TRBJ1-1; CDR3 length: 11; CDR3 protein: CAWRTGTVAFF; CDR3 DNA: TGTGCCTGGAGGACAGGGACGGTGGCTTTCTTT
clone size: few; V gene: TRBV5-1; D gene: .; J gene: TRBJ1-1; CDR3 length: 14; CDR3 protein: CASSLQGPNTEAFF; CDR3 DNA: TGCGCCAGCAGCCTACAGGGTCCGAACACTGAAGCTTTCTTT
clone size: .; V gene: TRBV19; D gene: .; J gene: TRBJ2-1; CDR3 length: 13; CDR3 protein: CASRRVAYNEQFF; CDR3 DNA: TGTGCCAGTAGGAGGGTAGCGTACAATGAGCAGTTCTTC
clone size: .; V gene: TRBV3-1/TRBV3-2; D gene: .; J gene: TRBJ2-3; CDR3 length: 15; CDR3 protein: CASSQDEVRTDTQYF; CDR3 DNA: TGTGCCAGCAGCCAAGATGAGGTGCGCACAGATACGCAGTATTTT
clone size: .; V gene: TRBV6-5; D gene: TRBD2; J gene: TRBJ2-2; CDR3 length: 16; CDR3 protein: CASSSEVGGPVGELFF; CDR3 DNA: TGTGCCAGCAGTTCGGAGGTGGGAGGGCCTGTCGGGGAGCTGTTTTTT
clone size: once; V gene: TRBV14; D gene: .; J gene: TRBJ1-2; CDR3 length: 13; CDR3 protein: CASSQDQNYGYTF; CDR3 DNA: TGTGCCAGCAGCCAAGACCAGAACTATGGCTACACCTTC
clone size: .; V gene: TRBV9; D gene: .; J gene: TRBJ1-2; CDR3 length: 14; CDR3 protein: CASSEGETLYGYTF; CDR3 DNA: TGTGCCAGCAGCGAGGGGGAGACGCTCTATGGCTACACCTTC
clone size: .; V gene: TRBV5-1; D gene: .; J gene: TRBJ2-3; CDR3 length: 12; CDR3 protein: CASSLDRDTQYF; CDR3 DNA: TGCGCCAGCAGCCTAGACCGGGATACGCAGTATTTT
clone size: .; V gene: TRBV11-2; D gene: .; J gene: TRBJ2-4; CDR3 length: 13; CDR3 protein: CASSLEDSTIQYF; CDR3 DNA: TGTGCCAGCAGCTTAGAGGACAGTACTATTCAGTACTTC
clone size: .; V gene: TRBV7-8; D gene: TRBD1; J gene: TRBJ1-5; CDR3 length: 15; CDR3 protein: CASSTGDSNNQPQHF; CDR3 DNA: TGTGCCAGCAGCACTGGGGACAGCAACAATCAGCCCCAGCATTTT
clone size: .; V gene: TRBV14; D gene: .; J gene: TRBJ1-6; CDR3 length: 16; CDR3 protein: CASSQDTRGKDSPLHF; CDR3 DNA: TGTGCCAGCAGCCAAGATACCAGGGGAAAGGATTCACCCCTCCACTTT
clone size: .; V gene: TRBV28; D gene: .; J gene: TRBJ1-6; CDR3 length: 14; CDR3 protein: CASTPRGWKSPLHF; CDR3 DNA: TGTGCCAGCACCCCCCGCGGGTGGAAATCACCCCTCCACTTT
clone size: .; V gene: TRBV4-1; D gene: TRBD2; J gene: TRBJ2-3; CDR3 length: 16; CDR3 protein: CASSQNIAGVTDTQYF; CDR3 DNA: TGCGCCAGCAGTCAAAACATAGCGGGAGTAACAGATACGCAGTATTTT
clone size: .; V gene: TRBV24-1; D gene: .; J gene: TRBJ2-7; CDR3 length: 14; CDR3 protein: CDKKGVLTSYEQYF; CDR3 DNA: TGTGACAAAAAGGGGGTTCTAACATCCTACGAGCAGTACTTC
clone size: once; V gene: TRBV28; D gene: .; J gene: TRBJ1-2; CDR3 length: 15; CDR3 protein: CASSLNYRVFYGYTF; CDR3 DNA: TGTGCCAGCAGTTTAAACTACAGGGTCTTCTATGGCTACACCTTC
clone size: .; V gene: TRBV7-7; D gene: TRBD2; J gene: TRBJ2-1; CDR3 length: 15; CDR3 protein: CASSLGLAEYNEQFF; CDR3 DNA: TGTGCTAGCAGCTTAGGACTAGCGGAATACAATGAGCAGTTCTTC